This T cell receptor beta chain was profiled in a study of blood T cell repertoires in COVID-19 (dated by TCRdb to 2018 to 2020). Regarding the study in general: The collaborator samples originated in the United States, Italy and Spain and spanned the acute and convalescent phases of COVID-19. The dataset comprised deeply sampled blood TCRbeta repertoires from subjects exposed to, actively infected with, or recovered from COVID-19. Nearly every sample came with metadata listing a de-identified subject ID, COVID-19 status, age in years and sex. The repertoires were made available in a free public database intended to serve as a resource for research on the immune response to SARS-CoV-2. Samples were obtained from the ongoing ImmuneRACE study (first 160 participants) and from about 1,300 subjects provided by 6 global collaborators. Where available, HLA class I and class II types were taken from metadata supplied by the sample provider and were not determined by assay-based typing. The material from the prospective study consisted of cDNA or gDNA derived from T cells, B-cell-depleted T cells, or PBMCs. Results and caveats for the whole study, not just this receptor: The amount of clinical and demographic metadata varied by source and participant and was provided uncurated.

Comments on this clone: There is no known antigen for this receptor. Nothing much larger sits one base from this clone, and base qualities are not available.

TCRbeta CDR3 regions were amplified from genomic DNA using the immunoSEQ Assay, a bias-controlled multiplex PCR. In the original analysis: The number of nucleated cells in each sample was estimated by amplification of reference gene primers within the assay. To quantify the absolute abundance of each unique TCRbeta CDR3 rearrangement, sequence reads were collapsed and filtered. For each sample, productive Simpson clonality was calculated as the square root of Simpson's diversity index over productive rearrangements. Not all clones reach the TCRdb copy of this immuneACCESS table, which keeps in-frame sequences only. Checked studies attribute under half of the gap to unresolved V genes and leave the rest unexplained. D and trimming come from the DNA, and the V and J calls and clone size come from that table. The sample profile shows 55,000 to 65,000 clones; nearly 90% of them were found once. Around two fifths of the sample is in the top ten clones.

The CDR3 sequence holds 15 residues, the cysteine and phenylalanine included. The kept DNA is CDR3 alone, 45 bases in frame from the first base. The germline V and J ends show losses of 5 bases and 5 bases respectively, and no gene match explains 11 bases of the junction. Based on the germline V gene (reference sequence), the CDR1 and CDR2 sequences are PRHDT and FYEKMQ. At one collaborating source in Seattle, patients were enrolled during active infection and were followed longitudinally through the course of disease. Each collaborating institution followed its own protocols to collect whole blood in K2EDTA tubes. For TCRbeta analysis, collaborators shipped samples as frozen whole blood, isolated PBMCs, or DNA extracted from either of those sample types.

This sequence originates from a woman aged 55-75 years with COVID-19, enrolled during active disease. Sequencing was carried out using peripheral blood. The V and J genes are TRBV13 and TRBJ1-2; TRBD1 agrees with 7 junctional bases. The CDR3 corresponds to CASSVRGAVSYGYTF. The base sequence is TGTGCCAGCAGCGTCAGGGGGGCCGTCTCGTATGGCTACACCTTC.